The clone carrying this T cell receptor beta chain was recorded once. Its antigen is still unknown. Profiled with immunoSEQ multiplex PCR; TCRdb holds only in-frame clones, not every one. The data contain some 80,000 clones, around 92% of them seen just once; the ten biggest clones take up roughly 9%. This sample is part of a study of OX40 agonist ivuxolimab in advanced cancers. Study background: Enrollees could have had prior anti-PD-1, anti-PD-L1 or anti-CTLA-4 therapy, which 35% to 40% had received. Two patients with cutaneous melanoma and one with hepatocellular carcinoma, three in total, showed partial responses.

Overall study results and limits: At 0.1 to 3.0 mg/kg, clonal expansion of CD4+ and CD8+ blood T cells had occurred by week 6. Researchers report that CD8+ T cells had, on average, more expanded clones than CD4+.

This CDR3 is built from 11 residues. The chain uses TRBV12-2 and TRBJ1-2; TRBD1 reflects the table's D call only, with no check against the DNA. TRBV12-2 is reported as a pseudogene. The sequence came from an adult with an advanced solid tumor such as melanoma, head and neck, liver or kidney cancer. Sequencing was performed on CD4+ or CD8+ T cells sorted from blood, taken in a trial of the OX40 agonist ivuxolimab. The CDR3 DNA reads as TGTGCAAGTCGCCACAAATATGGCTACACCTTC. Protein product: CASRHKYGYTF.